This T cell receptor (beta chain) was recovered during a study of blood T cell repertoires in COVID-19. V dropped 4 bases and J dropped 0; count of bases not matched to a gene: 3. The germline CDR1 and CDR2 sequences are SGHRS and YFSETQ. The CDR3 totals 14 residues. Clones were read by immunoSEQ multiplex PCR, and TCRdb kept only the in-frame ones, dropping some. The sample yields over 150,000 clones, approximately 89% seen once. Specimen: PBMCs or T cells enriched from blood (not recorded which). The source is a man in his forties who had recovered from COVID-19. The V gene is TRBV5-1, the J gene TRBJ2-5, with TRBD1 matching over 7 bases. DNA for the CDR3: TGCGCCAGCAGCACACAGGGGCACCAAGAGACCCAGTACTTC. Its translation: CASSTQGHQETQYF.